This is a list of T cell receptor beta chains from one sample in a study of PD-L1 blockade in urothelial cancer. The data were produced by immunoSEQ multiplex PCR, yet TCRdb's version contains in-frame clones alone and is incomplete. Of fewer than 30,000 clones in the sample, approximately 88% were seen once. Material: PBMCs, obtained around atezolizumab (anti-PD-L1) treatment. The receptors originated from a man between 70 and 80 years old with urothelial cancer. The conserved cysteine and the conserved F or W are not part of the CDR3 here. A D gene is named only where the DNA matches it firmly.

TRBJ2-3 - TRBV5-1 ASSLWGQGQADTQY
TRBJ2-3 TRBD1 TRBV5-1 ASSQQTGIADTQY
TRBJ2-5 - TRBV7-9 ASSLQETQY
TRBJ2-7 TRBD1 TRBV5-1 ASSSGTGGIYEQY
TRBJ2-7 TRBD1 TRBV6-1 ASSEVSGTGSPYEQY
TRBJ1-5 - TRBV7-6 ASSFLGGDQPQH
TRBJ2-7 TRBD1 TRBV6-1 ASSARDSLSYEQY
TRBJ1-2 TRBD1 TRBV19 ASSPPGQEPYGYT
TRBJ2-3 TRBD2 TRBV7-9 ASRWREGGDTQY
TRBJ2-5 TRBD2 TRBV5-1 ASSLSSQGGETQY
TRBJ2-3 TRBD1 TRBV5-1 ASNRGQYTDTQY
TRBJ2-7 TRBD2 TRBV19 ASSIAGVSYEQY
TRBJ1-5 - TRBV5-1 ASSLEGWPQH
TRBJ2-1 TRBD2 TRBV5-1 ASSLGTSGYNEQF
TRBJ2-2 TRBD1 TRBV19 ASSYATGGMAGELF
TRBJ1-2 - TRBV28 ASRSGGHYGYT
TRBJ1-4 TRBD1 TRBV4-1 ASSPGQVNEKLF